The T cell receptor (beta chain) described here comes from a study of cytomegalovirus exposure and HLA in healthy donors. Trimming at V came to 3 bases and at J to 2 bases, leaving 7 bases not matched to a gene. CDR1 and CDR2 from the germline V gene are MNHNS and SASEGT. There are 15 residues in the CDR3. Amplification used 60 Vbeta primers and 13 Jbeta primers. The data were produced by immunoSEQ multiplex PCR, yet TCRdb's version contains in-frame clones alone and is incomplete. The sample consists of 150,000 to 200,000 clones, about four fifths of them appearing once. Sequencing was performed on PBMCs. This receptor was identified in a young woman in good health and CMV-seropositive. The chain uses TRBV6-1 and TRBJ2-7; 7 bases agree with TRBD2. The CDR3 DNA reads TGTGCCAGCAGTGATCTCGCCCTAGCGGCCTACGAGCAGTACTTC. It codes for CASSDLALAAYEQYF.